This entry lists 21 T cell receptor beta chains sequenced from one sample in a study of blood T cell repertoires in COVID-19. The repertoire was sequenced with immunoSEQ multiplex PCR; TCRdb's copy has only in-frame clones and lacks some. The table lists tens of thousands of clones, approximately 85% of them singletons. Specimen: peripheral blood. These receptors were taken from an elderly man with acute or convalescent COVID-19.

The V and J genes are TRBV6-2 or TRBV6-3 and TRBJ2-7; 8 bases are a match to TRBD1. The V gene's germline CDR1 is MNHEY and CDR2 SVGEGT. The CDR3 covers 14 residues. The J segment lost 7 bases and the V segment lost 6 bases, leaving 11 bases of the junction unmatched. The CDR3 sequence is CASSLGQAPGEQYF. The CDR3 DNA reads TGTGCCAGCAGCTTGGGACAGGCCCCAGGGGAGCAGTACTTC.

The chain uses TRBV4-2 and TRBJ1-3; D perhaps matches TRBD1 (5 bases). The ends were cut back, 3 bases at V and 2 bases at J, with 11 bases in the middle. The germline gives CDR1 LGHNA, CDR2 YNFKEQ. CDR3 size: 15 residues. The CDR3 loop is CASSQVTGAGNTIYF. The DNA for the CDR3 is TGTGCCAGCAGCCAGGTCACGGGGGCTGGAAACACCATATATTTT.

V usage is TRBV19 and J usage is TRBJ1-2; tentatively, D is TRBD1 (5 bases). With 6 bases removed from V and 9 bases from J, the gap between germline ends came to 23 bases. CDR1 is LNHDA and CDR2 is SQIVND in the germline V gene (reference sequence). The CDR3 consists of 15 residues. The CDR3 coding sequence is TGTGCCAGTAGAAAGAACGGGAGAGGGGAGTACAGCTACACCTTC. Protein: CASRKNGRGEYSYTF.

Worth noting for this clone: A read error may account for a junction end that differs from germline. The rearrangement joins TRBV2 to TRBJ1-2, with D perhaps matching TRBD1 (5 bases). From germline, CDR1 is SNHLY and CDR2 FYNNEI. This CDR3 is 10 amino acids long. The chain's CDR3 is CASSEEQGLW. The CDR3 nucleotides are TGTGCCAGCAGTGAAGAGCAGGGCCTCTGG.

The chain recombines TRBV9 with TRBJ2-1, with 13 positions matching TRBD2. The V gene end was trimmed by 8 bases and the J gene end by 8 bases; junction bases not matched to a gene: 10. This CDR3 region has 15 residues. Germline CDR1 SGDLS, CDR2 YYNGEE. The chain's CDR3 is CASIGLAGELDEQFF. The CDR3 DNA reads as TGTGCCAGTATCGGACTAGCGGGAGAGTTGGATGAGCAGTTCTTC.

This chain uses TRBV27 with TRBJ2-2, with 8 nucleotides matching TRBD1. Germline V gene data show CDR1 as MNHEY and CDR2 as SMNVEV (reference sequence). The CDR3 extends over 17 amino acids. Trimming took 4 bases from V and 4 from J; bases not matched to a gene: 11. The CDR3 loop reads CASSSLRQGSSTGELFF. The DNA of the CDR3 is TGTGCCAGCAGTTCCTTACGACAGGGGTCGAGCACCGGGGAGCTGTTTTTT.

The V call is TRBV4-1, the J call TRBJ2-7; D possibly corresponds to TRBD1 (5 bases). V gave up 3 bases and J gave up 6 bases, with 9 bases separating them. The V gene's germline CDR1 is MGHRA and CDR2 YSYEKL. The CDR3 is made up of 12 amino acids. The CDR3 nucleotides are TGCGCCAGCAGCCAGCAGGGTGGCGAGCAGTACTTC. Its protein product is CASSQQGGEQYF.

The V and J genes are TRBV7-8 and TRBJ2-3; D might be TRBD1 (6 bases). The CDR3 has 15 amino acids. CDR1 is SGHVS, CDR2 FQNEAQ, per germline. V shed 3 bases and J shed 2 bases, with 12 bases lying between them. The CDR3 coding sequence is TGTGCCAGCAGCTTGGCCAGGGGCGTCACAGATACGCAGTATTTT. This translates into CASSLARGVTDTQYF.

The chain employs TRBV28 and TRBJ2-1; 7 positions agree with TRBD2. The length of the CDR3 is 16 residues. V lost 3 bases, J lost 7 bases, and 12 bases stayed unmatched. Germline CDR1 reads MDHEN; CDR2 reads SYDVKM. CDR3 bases: TGTGCCAGCAGTTTTCGGGGAGGGACTACCAGAAATGAGCAGTTCTTC. Its translation is CASSFRGGTTRNEQFF.

The chain couples TRBV19 to TRBJ2-3; D remains unclear. This CDR3 contains 12 residues. V was shortened by 9 bases and J by 0 bases, with 7 bases between the two germline ends. The germline V gene has CDR1 LNHDA and CDR2 SQIVND (reference sequence). CDR3 amino acids: CASRVSTDTQYF. The CDR3 nucleotides are TGTGCCAGCCGCGTGAGCACAGATACGCAGTATTTT.

The genes are TRBV28 and TRBJ2-5; TRBD1 matches at 8 bases. CDR1 is MDHEN and CDR2 is SYDVKM in the germline V gene. The length of the CDR3 is 15 residues. Trimming at V came to 3 bases and at J to 12 bases, leaving 15 bases not matched to a gene. The CDR3 nucleotides read TGTGCCAGCAGTTTTTGGACAGGGAAATCATCGGGCGAGTACTTC. Encoded protein: CASSFWTGKSSGEYF.

V usage is TRBV4-3 and J usage is TRBJ2-1, with TRBD1 identical over 8 bases. Germline V lookup: CDR1 LGHNA, CDR2 YSLEER. There are 15 residues in the CDR3. With 4 bases clipped from V and 2 bases from J, the junction kept 4 bases outside the gene matches. CDR3: CASSLDRGPYNEQFF. The CDR3 nucleotides read TGCGCCAGCAGCCTAGACAGGGGTCCCTACAATGAGCAGTTCTTC.

This clone was seen once. The chain is built from TRBV29-1 and TRBJ2-3, with D perhaps matching TRBD1 (6 bases). There are 16 residues in the CDR3. Germline V gives CDR1 SQVTM, CDR2 ANQGSEA. V was trimmed by 7 bases and J by 4 bases, leaving 24 bases between them. This CDR3 is CSGRKRQQGLADTQYF. CDR3 coding DNA: TGCAGCGGCCGAAAGCGTCAACAGGGATTGGCAGATACGCAGTATTTT.

V usage is TRBV5-8 and J usage is TRBJ2-2; possibly TRBD2 for D (5 bases). Trimming shortened V by 4 bases and J by 2 bases, and 12 bases separated the two germline ends. In germline, CDR1 is SGHTS, CDR2 YDEGEE. The CDR3 sequence is 15 residues long. The CDR3: CASSPGSPNTGELFF. DNA of the CDR3: TGTGCCAGCAGCCCGGGGTCCCCCAACACCGGGGAGCTGTTTTTT.

The chain employs TRBV11-2 and TRBJ2-1, with 9 bases lining up with TRBD2. The ends lost 5 bases at V and 7 bases at J; junction bases unmatched: 6. This CDR3 comprises 14 residues. The V gene's germline CDR1 is SGHAT and CDR2 FQNNGV. DNA of the CDR3: TGTGCCAGCAGCGGGACTAGCTACATGAATGAGCAGTTCTTC. Amino acids: CASSGTSYMNEQFF. Drawing the rest from reference TRBV11-2 and TRBJ2-1, the complete variable domain is EAGVAQSPRYKIIEKRQSVAFWCNPISGHATLYWYQQILGQGPKLLIQFQNNGVVDDSQLPKDRFSAERLKGVDSTLKIQPAKLEDSAVYLCASSGTSYMNEQFFGPGTRLTVL.

The DNA for the CDR3 is TGTGCCACCAGTGATTCAACAGGGGCTGGGGCCAACGTCCTGACTTTC. This sequence encodes CATSDSTGAGANVLTF. V and J are TRBV24-1 and TRBJ2-6; 7 positions agree with TRBD1. V dropped 2 bases and J dropped 2; count of bases not matched to a gene: 2. Germline-derived CDR1 and CDR2 are KGHDR and SFDVKD. The CDR3 runs 16 residues.

The rearrangement uses TRBV6-6 and TRBJ1-2; perhaps TRBD1 as D (5 bases). Germline CDR1 MNHNY, CDR2 SVGAGI (reference sequence). V was shortened by 4 bases and J by 2 bases, with 8 bases between the two germline ends. This CDR3 spans 13 amino acids. CDR3 sequence: CASSFDRNYGYTF. In DNA, the CDR3 is TGTGCCAGCAGTTTCGACAGAAACTATGGCTACACCTTC.

The chain combines TRBV9 with TRBJ1-2; the D gene is possibly TRBD1 (5 bases). This CDR3 contains 16 residues. V lost 3 bases and J lost 4, with 19 bases in between. Germline V gives CDR1 SGDLS, CDR2 YYNGEE. CDR3 sequence (DNA): TGTGCCAGCAGCGCTCCCGGGACTCCACCAATCTATGGCTACACCTTC. This sequence encodes CASSAPGTPPIYGYTF.

This rearrangement joins TRBV7-2 to TRBJ2-7, with 9 nucleotides matching TRBD1. The CDR3 loop spans 15 amino acids. Germline loops: CDR1 SGHTA, CDR2 FQGNSA. Trimming cost V 5 bases and J 4 bases; bases outside gene matches: 9. CDR3 residues: CASSVGGTGMYEQYF. The CDR3 region has the DNA TGTGCCAGCAGCGTCGGCGGGACAGGGATGTACGAGCAGTACTTC.

This chain connects TRBV19 to TRBJ1-6; D might be TRBD1 (6 bases). Trimming shortened V by 6 bases and J by 0 bases, and 12 bases separated the two germline ends. CDR1 LNHDA and CDR2 SQIVND come from the germline V gene (reference sequence). There are 16 residues in the CDR3. Here the CDR3 DNA reads TGTGCCAGTAGGACTACAGGGAGCTCCTATAATTCACCCCTCCACTTT. Protein sequence: CASRTTGSSYNSPLHF.

This clone occurred once. V and J are TRBV7-7 and TRBJ2-3, with 9 positions matching TRBD1. CDR1 SSHAT and CDR2 FNYEAQ come from the germline V gene (reference sequence). J lost 2 bases, V lost 1 base, and 4 bases had no gene match. The CDR3 totals 16 residues. The CDR3 DNA reads as TGTGCCAGCAGCTTAGGGGGGGACAGGGCCACAGATACGCAGTATTTT. Protein product: CASSLGGDRATDTQYF.